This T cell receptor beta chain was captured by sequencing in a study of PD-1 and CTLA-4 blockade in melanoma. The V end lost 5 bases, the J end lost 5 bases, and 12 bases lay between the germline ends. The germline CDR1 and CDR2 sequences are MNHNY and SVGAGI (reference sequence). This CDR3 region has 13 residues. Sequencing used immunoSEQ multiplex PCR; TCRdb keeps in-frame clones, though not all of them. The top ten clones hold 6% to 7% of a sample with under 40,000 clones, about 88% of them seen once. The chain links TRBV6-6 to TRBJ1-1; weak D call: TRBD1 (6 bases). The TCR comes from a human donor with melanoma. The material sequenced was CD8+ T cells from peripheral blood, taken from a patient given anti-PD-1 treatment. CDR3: CASSQGRRTEAFF. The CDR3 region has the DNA TGTGCCAGCAGTCAGGGGAGGAGGACTGAAGCTTTCTTT.